One sample yielded the 23 T cell receptor beta chains listed below, sequenced in a study of T cell responses to AZD1222 COVID-19 vaccine. The protocol was immunoSEQ multiplex PCR, while the TCRdb copy is restricted to in-frame clones and leaves out a portion. The sample lists 140,000 to 150,000 clones; more than 85% were seen once. The material was peripheral blood, obtained on day 0 of AZD1222 vaccination. The receptors originated from an adult in good health.

The rearrangement links TRBV19 to TRBJ1-2; TRBD1 matches at 7 bases. The germline CDR1 and CDR2 sequences are LNHDA and SQIVND (reference sequence). The CDR3 loop spans 15 amino acids. J lost 2 bases, V lost 5 bases, and 8 bases had no gene match. The CDR3 sequence is CASSFSGGLNYGYTF. CDR3 DNA sequence: TGTGCCAGTAGTTTCTCAGGGGGACTGAACTATGGCTACACCTTC.

V and J are TRBV6-4 and TRBJ2-1, with D tentatively TRBD2 (6 bases). Germline lookup yields CDR1 MRHNA and CDR2 SNTAGT. This CDR3 region has 16 residues. Trimming stripped 0 bases from V and 7 bases from J, with 16 bases between. The CDR3 here is CASSDSDGGGGNEQFF. CDR3 sequence (DNA): TGTGCCAGCAGTGACTCCGACGGGGGAGGTGGGAATGAGCAGTTCTTC.

This clone has just one count. The gene calls are TRBV7-3 and TRBJ1-1; possible D gene TRBD1, 6 bases. The length of the CDR3 is 14 residues. The V end was cut by 4 bases, the J end by 0 bases, with 9 bases between. Germline lookup yields CDR1 SGHTA and CDR2 FQGTGA. For the CDR3, the DNA is TGTGCCAGCAGCTACAGGGTCATGAACACTGAAGCTTTCTTT. It codes for CASSYRVMNTEAFF.

The J gene is TRBJ2-5, the V gene TRBV5-1, with D possibly matching TRBD2 (6 bases). The CDR3 has 15 amino acids. Germline loops: CDR1 SGHRS, CDR2 YFSETQ. V lost 3 bases and J lost 4, with 16 bases in between. The CDR3 nucleotides are TGCGCCAGCAGCTCCTCCTCGGGACTGGGAGAGACCCAGTACTTC. Its translation is CASSSSSGLGETQYF. The full variable domain, in which reference TRBV5-1 and TRBJ2-5 provide the parts outside the CDR3, is KAGVTQTPRYLIKTRGQQVTLSCSPISGHRSVSWYQQTPGQGLQFLFEYFSETQRNKGNFPGRFSGRQFSNSRSEMNVSTLELGDSALYLCASSSSSGLGETQYFGPGTRLLVL.

The chain recombines TRBV30 with TRBJ1-4; no clear D gene. Trimming shortened V by 5 bases and J by 0 bases, and 13 bases separated the two germline ends. The CDR3 is 15 amino acids. CDR1 is GTSNPN and CDR2 is SVGIG in the germline V gene (reference sequence). This chain's CDR3 is CAWAGDSTTNEKLFF. The CDR3 region has the DNA TGTGCCTGGGCAGGAGACTCCACAACTAATGAAAAACTGTTTTTT.

The chain carries TRBV7-2 and TRBJ1-4; tentatively, D is TRBD1 (6 bases). Trimming shortened V by 5 bases and J by 6 bases, and 16 bases separated the two germline ends. This CDR3 contains 15 residues. From germline, CDR1 is SGHTA and CDR2 FQGNSA. The CDR3 DNA sequence: TGTGCCAGCAGCCAAGCCAAAAGGGGGGATGAAAAACTGTTTTTT. Translated: CASSQAKRGDEKLFF.

The gene calls are TRBV15 and TRBJ1-5; D is undetermined. Trimming cost V 3 bases and J 9 bases, with 21 bases left between them. Per germline, CDR1 LNHNV and CDR2 YYDKDF (reference sequence). The CDR3 extends over 16 amino acids. For the CDR3, the DNA is TGTGCCACCAGCAGGAGGAAGACTCCCGGGAGTGTGCCCCAGCATTTT. This encodes CATSRRKTPGSVPQHF.

The rearrangement joins TRBV9 to TRBJ2-3; the D gene could be TRBD1 or TRBD2 (6 bases each). V was trimmed by 0 bases and J by 2 bases, leaving 13 bases between them. The CDR3 length is 16 residues. Germline V gene lookup returns CDR1 SGDLS and CDR2 YYNGEE. In nucleotides, the CDR3 is TGTGCCAGCAGCGTAGGAGGGGGGACTTTCACAGATACGCAGTATTTT. It translates to CASSVGGGTFTDTQYF.

V usage is TRBV27 and J usage is TRBJ1-4; tentative D call: TRBD1 (5 bases). Germline V lookup: CDR1 MNHEY, CDR2 SMNVEV (reference sequence). The V gene lost 6 bases and the J gene lost 0 bases, with 8 bases spanning the gap. The CDR3 length is 14 residues. The CDR3 loop is CASSPGATNEKLFF. The CDR3, as DNA: TGTGCCAGCAGCCCGGGGGCAACTAATGAAAAACTGTTTTTT.

V gene TRBV19 combines with J gene TRBJ1-5; no firm D call. CDR1 and CDR2 (germline): LNHDA, SQIVND (reference sequence). CDR3 length equals 14 residues. V was trimmed by 6 bases and J by 0 bases, leaving 9 bases between them. The CDR3 here is CASSKEYSNQPQHF. As DNA, the CDR3 is TGTGCCAGTAGCAAAGAGTATAGCAATCAGCCCCAGCATTTT.

This chain uses TRBV13 with TRBJ2-7; 8 bases map to TRBD1. CDR1 PRHDT and CDR2 FYEKMQ come from the germline V gene (reference sequence). Trimming removed 7 bases from V and 5 bases from J; junction bases left unmatched: 10. The CDR3 is 14 amino acids. The CDR3 loop reads CASKVRQGTDEQYF. The CDR3 nucleotides read TGTGCCAGCAAAGTCAGACAGGGGACGGACGAGCAGTACTTC.

The gene calls are TRBV6-5 and TRBJ1-2; D perhaps matches TRBD1 (6 bases). Trimming cost V 5 bases and J 7 bases, with 17 bases left between them. The CDR3 totals 14 residues. Germline V CDR1 and CDR2: MNHEY, SVGAGI. Here the CDR3 DNA reads TGTGCCAGCAGTCAAAGGCTAACAGGGATTGGCTACACCTTC. Residues: CASSQRLTGIGYTF.

This chain uses TRBV6-5 with TRBJ1-5; no clear D gene. The V gene lost 0 bases and the J gene lost 0 bases, with 6 bases spanning the gap. Germline loops: CDR1 MNHEY, CDR2 SVGAGI. The CDR3 is 15 amino acids. This chain's CDR3 is CASSYSPDSNQPQHF. CDR3 sequence (DNA): TGTGCCAGCAGTTACTCCCCGGATAGCAATCAGCCCCAGCATTTT.

This sequence joins TRBV7-2 and TRBJ2-7, with 7 positions matching TRBD1. Germline V gene lookup returns CDR1 SGHTA and CDR2 FQGNSA. After removal of 6 bases from V and 2 bases from J, the junction contained 10 bases not matched to a gene. CDR3 size: 15 residues. CDR3 nucleotide sequence: TGTGCCAGCAGGGATAGGACAGGACACCCCTACGAGCAGTACTTC. Its protein product is CASRDRTGHPYEQYF.

This rearrangement joins TRBV10-3 to TRBJ1-1; D unresolved. CDR3 length equals 14 residues. Germline V gene lookup returns CDR1 ENHRY and CDR2 SYGVKD. V dropped 5 bases and J dropped 1 base, with 11 bases sitting between them. CDR3 loop: CAISSQTANTEAFF. In DNA form, the CDR3 reads TGTGCCATCAGTTCCCAGACGGCGAACACTGAAGCTTTCTTT.

The chain has TRBV5-1 and TRBJ1-4, with 8 positions matching TRBD1. This CDR3 has 15 residues. Looked up from germline, CDR1 is SGHRS and CDR2 is YFSETQ. The V and J ends lost 5 bases and 8 bases, in that order; junction bases with no gene match: 11. CDR3 sequence: CASRVTGAASEKLFF. In DNA, the CDR3 is TGCGCCAGCAGGGTGACAGGGGCAGCAAGCGAAAAACTGTTTTTT.

The chain links TRBV9 to TRBJ1-6; D is ambiguous. Trimming removed 3 bases at V and 6 bases at J, with 7 bases between. This CDR3 region has 13 residues. CDR1 is SGDLS and CDR2 is YYNGEE in the germline V gene. This CDR3 is CASSENVNSPLHF. CDR3 sequence (DNA): TGTGCCAGCAGCGAGAACGTTAATTCACCCCTCCACTTT. Full variable domain (rest looked up from reference TRBV9 and TRBJ1-6): DSGVTQTPKHLITATGQRVTLRCSPRSGDLSVYWYQQSLDQGLQFLIQYYNGEERAKGNILERFSAQQFPDLHSELNLSSLELGDSALYFCASSENVNSPLHFGNGTRLTVT.

V gene TRBV3-1 (or the pseudogene TRBV3-2) combines with J gene TRBJ1-2; D perhaps matches TRBD1 (5 bases). V was shortened by 1 base and J by 4 bases, with 10 bases between the two germline ends. The V gene's germline CDR1 is LGHDT and CDR2 YNNKEL (reference sequence). The CDR3 is 14 residues long. CDR3 coding DNA: TGTGCCAGCAGCCAAGCGGGGACCATCTATGGCTACACCTTC. It specifies CASSQAGTIYGYTF.

The V gene is TRBV7-3, the J gene TRBJ2-1; D unclear. V was trimmed by 2 bases and J by 7 bases, leaving 12 bases between them. CDR1 SGHTA and CDR2 FQGTGA come from the germline V gene. The CDR3 loop spans 14 amino acids. CDR3: CASSLLGGRNEQFF. For the CDR3, the DNA is TGTGCCAGCAGCTTATTAGGTGGGCGGAATGAGCAGTTCTTC.

This clone was counted a single time. This sequence joins TRBV11-3 and TRBJ1-2; 9 nucleotides match TRBD1. This CDR3 is built from 15 residues. CDR1 is SGHNT, CDR2 YENEEA, per germline. J lost 4 bases, V lost 5 bases, and 8 bases had no gene match. CDR3 DNA: TGTGCCAGCAGCGCACCGGGACAGGGTGTCTATGGCTACACCTTC. It specifies CASSAPGQGVYGYTF.

This clone was seen a single time. The chain recombines TRBV7-2 with TRBJ1-1; D is uncertain. V lost 2 bases to trimming and J lost 3 bases, with 13 bases between them. From germline, CDR1 is SGHTA and CDR2 FQGNSA. The CDR3 contains 15 residues. Here the CDR3 reads CASSLYFGEYTEAFF. DNA for the CDR3: TGTGCCAGCAGCTTATATTTCGGGGAGTACACTGAAGCTTTCTTT.

The rearrangement joins TRBV19 to TRBJ2-2, with 7 bases identical to TRBD1. Germline loops: CDR1 LNHDA, CDR2 SQIVND (reference sequence). V lost 1 base and J lost 6; bases outside the gene matches: 5. The CDR3 covers 15 residues. The CDR3 protein is CASSIVGQAAGELFF. CDR3 nucleotides: TGTGCCAGTAGTATAGTAGGACAGGCAGCCGGGGAGCTGTTTTTT.

The chain couples TRBV7-9 to TRBJ1-2; possibly TRBD1 for D (6 bases). Trimming took 11 bases from V and 2 from J, leaving 18 bases between them. CDR3 size: 14 residues. The V gene's germline CDR1 is SEHNR and CDR2 FQNEAQ (reference sequence). The CDR3 region has the DNA TGTGCCGCAAAAAAGGGGGGCGCCAACTATGGCTACACCTTC. Protein product: CAAKKGGANYGYTF.